One and the same sample provided the 12 T cell receptor beta chains below, sequenced in a study of blood T cell repertoires in COVID-19. Using immunoSEQ multiplex PCR, the repertoire was profiled, and TCRdb retains in-frame clones only, with some absent. The data show about 310,000 clones, with roughly 90% seen just once and just under 9% held by the top ten. What was sequenced was PBMCs or T cells enriched from blood (not recorded which). These TCRs come from a woman aged 18-29 years who had recovered from COVID-19.

This chain uses TRBV28 with TRBJ1-6; D gene uncertain. The V gene's germline CDR1 is MDHEN and CDR2 SYDVKM. V lost 4 bases and J 7 bases, leaving 14 bases between the germline ends. This CDR3 spans 15 amino acids. The chain's CDR3 is CASSSTQIPNSPLHF. The CDR3 bases are TGTGCCAGCAGTTCAACACAAATCCCCAATTCACCCCTCCACTTT.

This chain connects TRBV12-5 to TRBJ2-5, with 7 bases aligning to TRBD1. The CDR3 is 13 amino acids. CDR1 is LGHNT, CDR2 FRNRAP, per germline. V lost 5 bases, J lost 3 bases, and 3 bases stayed unmatched. DNA for the CDR3: TGTGCTAGTGGTAGAGGGGGCGAAGAGACCCAGTACTTC. Translation: CASGRGGEETQYF.

The chain recombines TRBV28 with TRBJ2-6; the match to TRBD2 covers 7 bases. The CDR3 is 15 amino acids. V trimming: 10 bases; J trimming: 2 bases; junction bases outside the gene matches: 8. The germline CDR1 and CDR2 sequences are MDHEN and SYDVKM. DNA for the CDR3: TGTGCCACCGGCGGGGGTGACGCTGGGGCCAACGTCCTGACTTTC. This translates into CATGGGDAGANVLTF.

V gene TRBV27 combines with J gene TRBJ2-7; 9 bases are a match to TRBD2. This CDR3 has 16 amino acids. Germline assignment: CDR1 MNHEY and CDR2 SMNVEV (reference sequence). V lost 1 base and J lost 3; bases outside the gene matches: 7. CDR3 nucleotides: TGTGCCAGCAGTTTATTTCAGCGTAGCGGGAGCTACGAGCAGTACTTC. Translating it yields CASSLFQRSGSYEQYF.

V gene TRBV5-6 combines with J gene TRBJ1-1; 10 bases align to TRBD1. V gave up 4 bases and J gave up 6 bases; unmatched junction bases: 9. The CDR3 has 15 residues. CDR1 is SGHDT, CDR2 YYEEEE, per germline. The CDR3, as DNA: TGTGCCAGCAGCCCGCGGACAGGGGGTGAGGCTGAAGCTTTCTTT. Translated, it gives CASSPRTGGEAEAFF.

The chain employs TRBV9 and TRBJ2-3; the D is unclear. Trimming took off 2 bases at V and 2 bases at J, with 9 bases between the two ends. The germline V gene has CDR1 SGDLS and CDR2 YYNGEE. The CDR3 runs to 14 residues. This CDR3 is CASSVSSLTDTQYF. Written as DNA, the CDR3 is TGTGCCAGCAGCGTCAGTTCTCTCACAGATACGCAGTATTTT.

The table lists this clone with a count of one. This rearrangement joins TRBV7-8 to TRBJ2-5, with D perhaps TRBD1 (6 bases). Germline V gene sequence: CDR1 SGHVS, CDR2 FQNEAQ. The CDR3 length is 15 residues. Between the trimmed V and J ends, which lost 3 bases and 5 bases, there was a span of 16 bases. The CDR3 DNA follows: TGTGCCAGCAGCTTGGGCTACAGGGTTCGGGAGACCCAGTACTTC. Translating gives CASSLGYRVRETQYF. The complete variable domain, with remaining parts taken from reference TRBV7-8 and TRBJ2-5, reads GAGVSQSPRYKVAKRGQDVALRCDPISGHVSLFWYQQALGQGPEFLTYFQNEAQLDKSGLPSDRFFAERPEGSVSTLKIQRTQQEDSAVYLCASSLGYRVRETQYFGPGTRLLVL.

V is TRBV5-1 and J is TRBJ2-7; the match to TRBD1 covers 7 bases. Per germline, CDR1 SGHRS and CDR2 YFSETQ. The CDR3 is 15 residues long. With V trimmed by 3 bases and J by 2 bases, 8 bases remained unmatched. DNA for the CDR3: TGCGCCAGCAGCTCTGCCCCGGGACAGACCTACGAGCAGTACTTC. Encoded protein: CASSSAPGQTYEQYF.

The rearrangement joins TRBV28 to TRBJ1-5; tentative D call: TRBD1 (5 bases). Germline lookup yields CDR1 MDHEN and CDR2 SYDVKM. This CDR3 comprises 14 residues. Trimming shortened V by 6 bases and J by 5 bases, and 14 bases separated the two germline ends. The CDR3 region is CASRRAGDYQPQHF. The CDR3 DNA follows: TGTGCCAGCAGACGAGCGGGGGATTATCAGCCCCAGCATTTT.

The chain couples TRBV6-4 to TRBJ1-2; D ambiguous. The CDR3 has 12 residues. The ends were cut back, 2 bases at V and 5 bases at J, with 6 bases in the middle. Per the germline V gene, CDR1 is MRHNA and CDR2 is SNTAGT. The CDR3 loop reads CASSDDTYGYTF. CDR3 DNA: TGTGCCAGCAGTGACGACACATATGGCTACACCTTC.

In its sample, this clone was seen a few times. The chain is built from TRBV7-9 and TRBJ1-2; D remains unclear. With 3 bases removed from V and 7 bases from J, the gap between germline ends came to 12 bases. Germline CDR1 and CDR2: SEHNR and FQNEAQ (reference sequence). This CDR3 has 13 residues. As DNA, the CDR3 is TGTGCCAGCAGCTTCCCGGACCGGGGTGGCTACACCTTC. Translated, it gives CASSFPDRGGYTF.

V and J are TRBV9 and TRBJ1-4, with TRBD1 matching over 8 bases. The CDR3 has 15 residues. CDR1 SGDLS and CDR2 YYNGEE come from the germline V gene. Unmatched junction bases numbered 9, after V lost 3 bases and J lost 8 bases. DNA of the CDR3: TGTGCCAGCAGCGCCTCGGACAGGGTTGAGGAAAAACTGTTTTTT. Its protein is CASSASDRVEEKLFF. The full variable domain, completed using reference TRBV9 and TRBJ1-4, is DSGVTQTPKHLITATGQRVTLRCSPRSGDLSVYWYQQSLDQGLQFLIQYYNGEERAKGNILERFSAQQFPDLHSELNLSSLELGDSALYFCASSASDRVEEKLFFGSGTQLSVL.